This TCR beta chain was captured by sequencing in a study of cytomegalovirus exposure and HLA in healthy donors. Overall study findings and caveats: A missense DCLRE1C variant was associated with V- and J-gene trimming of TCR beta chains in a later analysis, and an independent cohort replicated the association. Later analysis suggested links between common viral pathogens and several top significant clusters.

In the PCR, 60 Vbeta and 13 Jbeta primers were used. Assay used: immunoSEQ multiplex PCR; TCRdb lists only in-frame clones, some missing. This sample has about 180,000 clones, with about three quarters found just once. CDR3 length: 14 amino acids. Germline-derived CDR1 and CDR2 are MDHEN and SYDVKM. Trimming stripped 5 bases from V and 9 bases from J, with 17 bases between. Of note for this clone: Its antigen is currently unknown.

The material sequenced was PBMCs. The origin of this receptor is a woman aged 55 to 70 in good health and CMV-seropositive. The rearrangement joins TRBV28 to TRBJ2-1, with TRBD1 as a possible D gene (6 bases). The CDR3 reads CASSNRDTAGEQFF. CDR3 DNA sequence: TGTGCCAGCAGTAACCGGGACACTGCGGGTGAGCAGTTCTTC.